The 27 T cell receptor beta chains presented below share a single source sample, sequenced in a study of shared clonotypes between healthy human individuals. TCRdb keeps only in-frame clones here, not all; method: immunoSEQ multiplex PCR. Counted here are about 700,000 clones, roughly 94% occurring once; the ten biggest clones make up roughly 24%. Positive CCR7 selection of CD45RO-negative cells yielded the naive CD8 cells, and terminally differentiated effector memory CD45RA+ cells were excluded. The specimen was naive CD8+ T cells sorted from blood. The receptors shown here come from a man aged 25 to 40 in good health.

The chain is built from TRBV4-2 and TRBJ2-3, with 7 nucleotides matching TRBD2. Germline-derived CDR1 and CDR2 are LGHNA and YNFKEQ. CDR3 length: 16 residues. J gave up 6 bases and V 5 bases, and 14 bases lay outside the gene matches. The CDR3 sequence is CASSWEGEPGTDTQYF. Written as DNA, the CDR3 is TGTGCCAGCAGCTGGGAGGGCGAGCCGGGAACCGATACGCAGTATTTT.

The chain uses TRBV15 and TRBJ1-4, with D perhaps matching TRBD1 (5 bases). V dropped 3 bases and J dropped 6 bases, with 11 bases sitting between them. This CDR3 contains 14 residues. The germline gives CDR1 LNHNV, CDR2 YYDKDF (reference sequence). The CDR3 DNA follows: TGTGCCACCAGCAGGTCTGGAGGGGATGAAAAACTGTTTTTT. Translation: CATSRSGGDEKLFF.

The CDR3 sequence: CASGLVQGVPFTDTQYF. CDR3 in DNA: TGTGCTAGTGGTTTGGTACAGGGGGTTCCGTTCACAGATACGCAGTATTTT. This rearrangement joins TRBV12-5 to TRBJ2-3; 8 nucleotides line up with TRBD1. CDR3 length equals 17 residues. Germline trimming cut 0 bases from V and 2 bases from J; bases unmatched to any gene: 7. The V gene's germline CDR1 is LGHNT and CDR2 FRNRAP.

The chain has TRBV7-6 and TRBJ2-7, with 7 bases fitting TRBD1. The V gene's germline CDR1 is SGHVS and CDR2 FNYEAQ. The V and J ends lost 6 bases and 6 bases, in that order; junction bases with no gene match: 11. This CDR3 has 14 amino acids. The CDR3 nucleotides are TGTGCCAGCAGTTCACAGGGGTTGGCCGGCGAGCAGTACTTC. As protein: CASSSQGLAGEQYF.

The chain has TRBV21-1 and TRBJ2-5; TRBD1, the D gene given by the table, was not confirmed from the DNA. TRBV21-1 is termed a pseudogene. CDR3 size: 17 residues. The CDR3 coding sequence is TGTGCCAGCAGCAAAGGTGGGACAGGGGGGTATCTACAGACCCAGTACTTC. This gives the protein CASSKGGTGGYLQTQYF.

The genes are TRBV7-9 and TRBJ2-2; D ambiguous. Germline V gene data show CDR1 as SEHNR and CDR2 as FQNEAQ (reference sequence). Between the trimmed V and J ends, which lost 2 bases and 6 bases, there was a span of 13 bases. This CDR3 comprises 15 residues. The CDR3 is CASSLSLAISGELFF. For the CDR3, the DNA is TGTGCCAGCAGCTTATCGCTGGCGATCTCCGGGGAGCTGTTTTTT.

The chain couples TRBV28 to TRBJ2-7; 7 bases are a match to TRBD2. Germline CDR1 and CDR2: MDHEN and SYDVKM. The CDR3 loop spans 15 amino acids. J gave up 2 bases and V 5 bases, and 9 bases lay outside the gene matches. The CDR3 nucleotides read TGTGCCAGCAGTCCCTTCGGACTAGTCCCCTACGAGCAGTACTTC. Its protein product is CASSPFGLVPYEQYF.

In its sample, this clone was seen once. At the DNA level, this CDR3 is encoded by other sequences in the same sample as well. This chain links TRBV7-3 with TRBJ2-7; TRBD1 matches 9 bases. Germline loops: CDR1 SGHTA, CDR2 FQGTGA. This CDR3 is built from 13 residues. Germline trimming cut 5 bases from V and 3 bases from J; bases unmatched to any gene: 2. CDR3 sequence (DNA): TGTGCCAGCAGCACGGACAGGGGCTACGAGCAGTACTTC. The encoded protein is CASSTDRGYEQYF.

This clone has just one count. This chain connects TRBV2 to TRBJ2-1, with 9 bases identical to TRBD1. The CDR3 runs 13 residues. The junction had 7 bases not matched to a gene; V was cut back by 10 bases and J by 6 bases. CDR1 is SNHLY and CDR2 is FYNNEI in the germline V gene. The DNA for the CDR3 is TGTGCCAACCGGGACAGGGAGTCCAATGAGCAGTTCTTC. Protein: CANRDRESNEQFF. The complete variable domain, with remaining parts taken from reference TRBV2 and TRBJ2-1, reads EPEVTQTPSHQVTQMGQEVILRCVPISNHLYFYWYRQILGQKVEFLVSFYNNEISEKSEIFDDQFSVERPDGSNFTLKIRSTKLEDSAMYFCANRDRESNEQFFGPGTRLTVL.

The J gene is TRBJ1-2, the V gene TRBV5-1; D possibly corresponds to TRBD1 (6 bases). V was clipped by 0 bases and J by 2 bases, with 14 bases between them. This CDR3 spans 16 amino acids. Germline loops: CDR1 SGHRS, CDR2 YFSETQ. The CDR3 DNA reads as TGCGCCAGCAGCTTGGCACCTTGGACAGAAAACTATGGCTACACCTTC. Its translation: CASSLAPWTENYGYTF.

The chain couples TRBV6-5 to TRBJ2-4; tentatively, D is TRBD2 (7 bases). The V end lost 0 bases, the J end lost 7 bases, and 13 bases lay between the germline ends. Germline assignment: CDR1 MNHEY and CDR2 SVGAGI. This CDR3 is 15 amino acids long. The CDR3 loop is CASSYSGGARNIQYF. DNA of the CDR3: TGTGCCAGCAGTTACTCGGGGGGGGCGAGGAACATTCAGTACTTC.

Turning to this clone: A junction boundary mismatches the germline segment, possibly from a read error. The V gene is TRBV6-5, the J gene TRBJ2-1; 7 positions agree with TRBD2. CDR1 MNHEY and CDR2 SVGAGI come from the germline V gene. The CDR3 runs 13 residues. The CDR3 protein is CASSYSGGGEQFF. DNA of the CDR3: TGTGCCAGCAGCTACTCTGGGGGGGGTGAGCAGTTCTTC.

The chain links TRBV5-1 to TRBJ2-5; the D gene could be TRBD1 or TRBD2 (6 bases each). The CDR3 is 15 residues long. The germline gives CDR1 SGHRS, CDR2 YFSETQ. The V end lost 6 bases, the J end lost 1 base, and 16 bases lay between the germline ends. CDR3 region: CASTQTPGAQETQYF. CDR3 coding DNA: TGCGCCAGCACCCAGACTCCGGGGGCCCAAGAGACCCAGTACTTC.

The chain recombines TRBV19 with TRBJ2-7; D not certain. This CDR3 spans 15 amino acids. V was pared by 5 bases and J by 0 bases, with 14 bases between. Germline V lookup: CDR1 LNHDA, CDR2 SQIVND (reference sequence). This chain's CDR3 is CASSPLGRTSYEQYF. CDR3 sequence (DNA): TGTGCCAGTAGTCCGTTGGGCAGGACCTCCTACGAGCAGTACTTC.

V gene TRBV6-6 combines with J gene TRBJ2-3, with D perhaps given as TRBD1 or TRBD2 (5 bases each). Germline V lookup: CDR1 MNHNY, CDR2 SVGAGI (reference sequence). This CDR3 is 12 amino acids long. The V end lost 4 bases, the J end lost 4 bases, and 6 bases lay between the germline ends. As DNA, the CDR3 is TGTGCCAGCAGTTTGGGGGCAGATACGCAGTATTTT. Translating gives CASSLGADTQYF.

The genes are TRBV13 and TRBJ1-1; no definite D call. CDR3 length: 13 residues. Germline-derived CDR1 and CDR2 are PRHDT and FYEKMQ (reference sequence). V was cut by 2 bases and J by 1 base, with 5 bases left in between. The CDR3 is CASSLRTNTEAFF. CDR3 bases: TGTGCCAGCAGCTTACGGACGAACACTGAAGCTTTCTTT.

The chain uses TRBV27 and TRBJ2-7; the match to TRBD2 covers 11 bases. Germline assignment: CDR1 MNHEY and CDR2 SMNVEV (reference sequence). The CDR3 runs to 14 residues. The J segment lost 4 bases and the V segment lost 5 bases, leaving 4 bases of the junction unmatched. CDR3 amino acids: CASSVLAGAYEQYF. DNA of the CDR3: TGTGCCAGCAGTGTACTAGCGGGAGCATACGAGCAGTACTTC.

V usage is TRBV18 and J usage is TRBJ2-2; no firm D call. V was trimmed by 1 base and J by 1 base, leaving 13 bases between them. Germline values: CDR1 KGHSH, CDR2 LQKENI. This CDR3 is 17 amino acids long. CDR3 DNA: TGTGCCAGCTCACCACGGAGCCGTGACATGAACACCGGGGAGCTGTTTTTT. Protein product: CASSPRSRDMNTGELFF.

This rearrangement joins TRBV18 to TRBJ2-7; D is ambiguous. CDR3 length: 14 residues. Per germline, CDR1 KGHSH and CDR2 LQKENI. V lost 1 base, J lost 2 bases, and 9 bases lay in between. Here the CDR3 reads CASSPQESTYEQYF. DNA for the CDR3: TGTGCCAGCTCACCACAGGAGTCCACCTACGAGCAGTACTTC.

This clone was seen just once. This chain connects TRBV10-1 to TRBJ2-1, with 8 positions matching TRBD1. V shed 8 bases, J shed 9 bases, and the junction held 9 bases outside the gene matches. CDR3 length: 13 residues. CDR1 is WNHNN, CDR2 SYGVQD, per germline (reference sequence). CDR3 coding DNA: TGCGCCAGCGGGACAGGACCCTGGGGTGAGCAGTTCTTC. Translated, it gives CASGTGPWGEQFF.

The chain recombines TRBV27 with TRBJ1-2; the D gene is possibly TRBD1 (5 bases). Germline values: CDR1 MNHEY, CDR2 SMNVEV (reference sequence). Trimming shortened V by 5 bases and J by 4 bases, and 17 bases separated the two germline ends. The CDR3 spans 15 residues. The CDR3 DNA sequence: TGTGCCAGCAGTCTTAGAGGGGCGGCGAGCTATGGCTACACCTTC. This sequence encodes CASSLRGAASYGYTF.

The chain joins TRBV7-9 to TRBJ1-5; TRBD1 might be the D (5 bases). From germline, CDR1 is SEHNR and CDR2 FQNEAQ (reference sequence). V lost 2 bases and J lost 3, with 8 bases in between. This CDR3 spans 14 amino acids. The CDR3 bases are TGTGCCAGCAGCTTATCAGGGCTCAATCAGCCCCAGCATTTT. This sequence encodes CASSLSGLNQPQHF.

The V and J genes are TRBV30 and TRBJ2-2; D is unclear. This CDR3 is built from 12 residues. Deletions cut 2 bases from V and 8 bases from J, with 9 bases between. Germline CDR1 reads GTSNPN; CDR2 reads SVGIG (reference sequence). Written as DNA, the CDR3 is TGTGCCTGGAGTTGGGTTTTGGGGGAGCTGTTTTTT. Translation: CAWSWVLGELFF.

The V call is TRBV7-9, the J call TRBJ2-5, with D unclear. CDR1 and CDR2 (germline): SEHNR, FQNEAQ (reference sequence). Trimming left V 4 bases short and J 3 bases short, with 12 bases between. The CDR3 runs 14 residues. CDR3 sequence (DNA): TGTGCCAGCAGCTCCGTGGTGGCCGAAGAGACCCAGTACTTC. Protein: CASSSVVAEETQYF.

This chain connects TRBV27 to TRBJ2-7, with D unresolved. Trimming cost V 9 bases and J 3 bases, with 3 bases left between them. Germline V gene data show CDR1 as MNHEY and CDR2 as SMNVEV (reference sequence). The CDR3 is made up of 9 amino acids. The CDR3 is CASNYEQYF. CDR3 DNA: TGTGCCAGTAACTACGAGCAGTACTTC.

V gene TRBV19 combines with J gene TRBJ2-2, with D perhaps matching TRBD1 or TRBD2 (5 bases each). V was pared by 7 bases and J by 0 bases, with 21 bases between. CDR1 and CDR2 from the germline V gene are LNHDA and SQIVND (reference sequence). The CDR3 is made up of 18 amino acids. The CDR3 nucleotides are TGTGCCAGTACATCGGGGCAGGAGCGGATTCCGAACACCGGGGAGCTGTTTTTT. It codes for CASTSGQERIPNTGELFF.

This chain links TRBV7-9 with TRBJ1-1; D gene unclear. CDR1 is SEHNR and CDR2 is FQNEAQ in the germline V gene (reference sequence). This CDR3 comprises 12 residues. V lost 5 bases to trimming and J lost 6 bases, with 10 bases between them. DNA for the CDR3: TGTGCCAGCAGCCTTAGTCGGCCTGAAGCTTTCTTT. It codes for CASSLSRPEAFF.